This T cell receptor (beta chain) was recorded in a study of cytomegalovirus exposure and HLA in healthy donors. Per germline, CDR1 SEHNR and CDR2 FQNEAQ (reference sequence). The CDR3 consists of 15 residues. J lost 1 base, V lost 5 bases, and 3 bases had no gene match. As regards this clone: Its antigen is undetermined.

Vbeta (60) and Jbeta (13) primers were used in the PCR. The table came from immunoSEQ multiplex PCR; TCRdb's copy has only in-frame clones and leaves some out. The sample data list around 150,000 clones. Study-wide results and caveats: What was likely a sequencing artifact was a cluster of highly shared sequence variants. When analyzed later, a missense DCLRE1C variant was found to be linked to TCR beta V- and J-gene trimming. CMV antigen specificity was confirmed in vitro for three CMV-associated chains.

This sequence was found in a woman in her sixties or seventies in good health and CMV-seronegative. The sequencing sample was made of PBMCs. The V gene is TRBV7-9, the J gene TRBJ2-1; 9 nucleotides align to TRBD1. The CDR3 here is CASSTGTGSYNEQFF. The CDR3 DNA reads TGTGCCAGCAGCACCGGGACAGGGTCCTACAATGAGCAGTTCTTC.